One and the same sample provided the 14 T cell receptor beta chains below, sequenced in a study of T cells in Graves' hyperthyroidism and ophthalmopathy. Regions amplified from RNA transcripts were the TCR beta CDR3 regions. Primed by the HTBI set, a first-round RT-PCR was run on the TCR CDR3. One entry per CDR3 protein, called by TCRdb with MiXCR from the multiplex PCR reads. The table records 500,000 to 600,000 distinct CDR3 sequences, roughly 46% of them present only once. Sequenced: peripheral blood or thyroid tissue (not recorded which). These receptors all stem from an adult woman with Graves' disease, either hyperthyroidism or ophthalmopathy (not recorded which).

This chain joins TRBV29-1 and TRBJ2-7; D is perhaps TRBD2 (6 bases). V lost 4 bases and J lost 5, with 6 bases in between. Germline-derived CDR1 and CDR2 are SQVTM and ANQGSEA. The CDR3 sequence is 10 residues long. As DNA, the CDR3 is TGCAGCGTTGCGGGAGACGAGCAGTACTTC. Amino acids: CSVAGDEQYF.

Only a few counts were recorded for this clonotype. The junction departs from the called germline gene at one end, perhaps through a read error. The CDR3 loop reads CATSRDSSLAF. The CDR3 nucleotides are TGTGCCACCAGCAGAGATTCGTCCTTGGCTTTC. V is TRBV15 and J is TRBJ2-6; no reliable D call. Germline V gives CDR1 LNHNV, CDR2 YYDKDF (reference sequence). The CDR3 runs to 11 residues.

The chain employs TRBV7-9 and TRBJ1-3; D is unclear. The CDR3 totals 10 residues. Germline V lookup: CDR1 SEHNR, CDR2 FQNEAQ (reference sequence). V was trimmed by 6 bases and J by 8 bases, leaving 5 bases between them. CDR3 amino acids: CASSQDTIYF. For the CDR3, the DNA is TGTGCCAGCAGTCAGGACACCATATATTTT.

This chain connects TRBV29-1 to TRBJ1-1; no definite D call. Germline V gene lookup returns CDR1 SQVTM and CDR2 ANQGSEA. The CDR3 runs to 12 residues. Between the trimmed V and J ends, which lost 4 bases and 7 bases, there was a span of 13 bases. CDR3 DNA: TGCAGCGTTGCCTGGGTTGCTTTTGAAGCTTTCTTT. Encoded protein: CSVAWVAFEAFF.

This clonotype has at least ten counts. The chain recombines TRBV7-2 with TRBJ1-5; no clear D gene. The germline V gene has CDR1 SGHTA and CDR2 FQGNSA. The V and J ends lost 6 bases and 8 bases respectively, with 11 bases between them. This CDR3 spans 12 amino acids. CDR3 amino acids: CASSYPGEPQHF. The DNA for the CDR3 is TGTGCCAGCAGTTACCCCGGGGAGCCCCAGCATTTT.

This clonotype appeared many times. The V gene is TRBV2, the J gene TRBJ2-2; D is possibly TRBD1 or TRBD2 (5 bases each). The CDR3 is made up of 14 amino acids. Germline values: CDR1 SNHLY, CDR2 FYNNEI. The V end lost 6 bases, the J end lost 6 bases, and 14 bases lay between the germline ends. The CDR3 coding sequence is TGTGCCAGCAGCCGGGACCCCTTTCCCGGGGAGCTGTTTTTT. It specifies CASSRDPFPGELFF.

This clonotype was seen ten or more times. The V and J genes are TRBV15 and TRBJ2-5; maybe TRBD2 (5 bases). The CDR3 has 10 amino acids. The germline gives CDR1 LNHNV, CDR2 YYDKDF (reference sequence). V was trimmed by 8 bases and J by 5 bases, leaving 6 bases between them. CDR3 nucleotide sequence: TGTGCCACCGGGGAGGAGACCCAGTACTTC. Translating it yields CATGEETQYF.

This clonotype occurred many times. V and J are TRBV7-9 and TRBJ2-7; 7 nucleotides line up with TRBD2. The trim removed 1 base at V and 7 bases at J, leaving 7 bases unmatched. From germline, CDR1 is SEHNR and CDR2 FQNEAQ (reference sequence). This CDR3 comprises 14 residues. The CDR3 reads CASSLGQRGSEQYF. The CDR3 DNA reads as TGTGCCAGCAGCTTAGGGCAGCGGGGATCGGAGCAGTACTTC.

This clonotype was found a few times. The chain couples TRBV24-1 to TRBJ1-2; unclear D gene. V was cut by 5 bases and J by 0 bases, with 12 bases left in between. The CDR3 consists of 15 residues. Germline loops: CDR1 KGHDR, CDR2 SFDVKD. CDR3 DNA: TGTGCCACCAGTGCCTTGGACGGAGCTAACTATGGCTACACCTTC. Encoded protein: CATSALDGANYGYTF.

DNA of the CDR3: TGTGCCAGCAGGTTCGAGATGACAAGGGAGCAGTACTTC. Translation: CASRFEMTREQYF. The chain employs TRBV2 and TRBJ2-7; D not certain. The CDR3 has 13 amino acids. Germline CDR1 reads SNHLY; CDR2 reads FYNNEI. Trimming cost V 6 bases and J 7 bases, with 16 bases left between them. Full variable domain (missing parts from reference TRBV2 and TRBJ2-7): EPEVTQTPSHQVTQMGQEVILRCVPISNHLYFYWYRQILGQKVEFLVSFYNNEISEKSEIFDDQFSVERPDGSNFTLKIRSTKLEDSAMYFCASRFEMTREQYFGPGTRLTVT.

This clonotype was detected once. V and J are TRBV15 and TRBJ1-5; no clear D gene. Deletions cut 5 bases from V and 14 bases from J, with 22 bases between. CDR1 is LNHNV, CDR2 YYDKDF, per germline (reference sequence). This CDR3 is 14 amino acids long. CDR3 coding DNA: TGTGCCACCAGCCCAGAAAGAGCGGGAGGCCACGAGCATTTT. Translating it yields CATSPERAGGHEHF.

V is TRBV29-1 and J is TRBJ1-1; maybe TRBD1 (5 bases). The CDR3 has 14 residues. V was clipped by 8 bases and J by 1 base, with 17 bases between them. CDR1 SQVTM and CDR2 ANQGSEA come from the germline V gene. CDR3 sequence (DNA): TGCAGCCCGGGACGCAGGGAGGGGAACACTGAAGCTTTCTTT. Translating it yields CSPGRREGNTEAFF.

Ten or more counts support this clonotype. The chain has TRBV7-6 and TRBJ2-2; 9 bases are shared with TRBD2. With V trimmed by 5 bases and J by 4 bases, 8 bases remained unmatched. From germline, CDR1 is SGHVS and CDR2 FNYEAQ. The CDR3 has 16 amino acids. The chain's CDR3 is CASSLGTSSLTGELFF. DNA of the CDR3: TGTGCCAGCAGCCTCGGGACTAGCTCGCTCACCGGGGAGCTGTTTTTT.

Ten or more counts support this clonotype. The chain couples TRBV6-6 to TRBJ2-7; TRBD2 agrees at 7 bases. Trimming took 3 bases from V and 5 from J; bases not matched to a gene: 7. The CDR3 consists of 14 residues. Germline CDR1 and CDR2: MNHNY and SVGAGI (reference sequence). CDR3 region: CASSYRREDNEQYF. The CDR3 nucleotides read TGTGCCAGCAGTTATAGACGGGAGGACAACGAGCAGTACTTC.